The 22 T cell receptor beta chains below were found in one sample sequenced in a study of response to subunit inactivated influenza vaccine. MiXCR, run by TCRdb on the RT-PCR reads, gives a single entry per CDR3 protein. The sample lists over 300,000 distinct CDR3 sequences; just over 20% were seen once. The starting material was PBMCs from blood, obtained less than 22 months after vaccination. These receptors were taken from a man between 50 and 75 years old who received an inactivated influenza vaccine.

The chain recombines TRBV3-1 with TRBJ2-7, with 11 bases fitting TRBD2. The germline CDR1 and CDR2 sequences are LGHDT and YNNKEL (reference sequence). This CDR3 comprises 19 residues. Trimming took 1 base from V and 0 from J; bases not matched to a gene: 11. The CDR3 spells CASSQVSSGGTKYSYEQYF. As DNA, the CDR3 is TGTGCCAGCAGCCAAGTCTCTAGCGGGGGGACCAAATACTCCTACGAGCAGTACTTC.

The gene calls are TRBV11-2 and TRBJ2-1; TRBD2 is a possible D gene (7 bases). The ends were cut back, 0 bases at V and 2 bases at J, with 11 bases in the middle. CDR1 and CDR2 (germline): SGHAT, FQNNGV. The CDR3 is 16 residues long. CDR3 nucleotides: TGTGCCAGCAGCTTAGATTGGCGGGGGCCCTACAATGAGCAGTTCTTC. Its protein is CASSLDWRGPYNEQFF.

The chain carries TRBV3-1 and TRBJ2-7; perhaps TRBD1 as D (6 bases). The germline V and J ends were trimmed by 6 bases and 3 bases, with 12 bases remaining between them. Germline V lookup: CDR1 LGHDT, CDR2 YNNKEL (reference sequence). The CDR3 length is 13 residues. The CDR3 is CASRPTGNYEQYF. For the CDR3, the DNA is TGTGCCAGCAGGCCGACAGGCAACTACGAGCAGTACTTC.

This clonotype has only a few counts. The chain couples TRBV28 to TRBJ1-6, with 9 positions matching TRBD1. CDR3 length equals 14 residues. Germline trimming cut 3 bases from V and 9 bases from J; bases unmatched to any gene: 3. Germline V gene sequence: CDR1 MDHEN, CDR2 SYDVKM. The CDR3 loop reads CASSFGTGSSPLHF. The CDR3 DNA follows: TGTGCCAGCAGTTTCGGGACAGGGTCTTCACCCCTCCACTTT.

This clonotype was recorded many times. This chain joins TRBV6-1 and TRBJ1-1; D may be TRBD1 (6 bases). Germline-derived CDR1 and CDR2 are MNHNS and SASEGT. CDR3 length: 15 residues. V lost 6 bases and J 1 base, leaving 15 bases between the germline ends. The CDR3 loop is CASSRPGTQNTEAFF. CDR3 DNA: TGTGCCAGCAGCCGACCCGGGACACAGAACACTGAAGCTTTCTTT.

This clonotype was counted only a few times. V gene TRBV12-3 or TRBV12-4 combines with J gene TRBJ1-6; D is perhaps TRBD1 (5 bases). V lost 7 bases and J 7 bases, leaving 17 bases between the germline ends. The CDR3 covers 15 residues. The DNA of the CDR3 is TGTGCCAGCAACTCGGGGGTTGTATTCAATTCACCCCTCCACTTT. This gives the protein CASNSGVVFNSPLHF.

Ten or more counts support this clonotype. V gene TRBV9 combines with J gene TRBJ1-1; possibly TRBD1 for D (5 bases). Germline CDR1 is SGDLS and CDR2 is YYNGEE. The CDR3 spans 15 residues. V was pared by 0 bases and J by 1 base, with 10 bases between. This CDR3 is CASSVEGHPNTEAFF. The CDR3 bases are TGTGCCAGCAGCGTAGAAGGACACCCGAACACTGAAGCTTTCTTT. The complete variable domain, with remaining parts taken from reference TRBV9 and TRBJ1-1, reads DSGVTQTPKHLITATGQRVTLRCSPRSGDLSVYWYQQSLDQGLQFLIQYYNGEERAKGNILERFSAQQFPDLHSELNLSSLELGDSALYFCASSVEGHPNTEAFFGQGTRLTVV.

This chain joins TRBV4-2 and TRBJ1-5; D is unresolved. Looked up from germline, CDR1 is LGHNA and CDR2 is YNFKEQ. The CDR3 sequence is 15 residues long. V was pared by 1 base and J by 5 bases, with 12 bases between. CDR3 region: CASSQVEVSHQPQHF. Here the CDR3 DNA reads TGTGCCAGCAGCCAAGTGGAGGTCTCCCATCAGCCCCAGCATTTT.

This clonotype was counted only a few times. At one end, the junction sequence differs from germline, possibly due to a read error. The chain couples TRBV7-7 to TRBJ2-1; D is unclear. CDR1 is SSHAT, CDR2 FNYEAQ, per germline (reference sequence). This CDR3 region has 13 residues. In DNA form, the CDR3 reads TGTGCTAGCAGCTTAAGAGAGTACAATGAGCAGTTCTTC. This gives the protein CASSLREYNEQFF.

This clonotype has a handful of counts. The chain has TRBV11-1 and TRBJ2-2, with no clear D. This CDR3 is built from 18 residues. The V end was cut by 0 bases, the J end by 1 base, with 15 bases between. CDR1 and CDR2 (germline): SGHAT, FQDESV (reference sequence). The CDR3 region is CASSLAAERPLNTGELFF. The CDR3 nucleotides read TGTGCCAGCAGCTTAGCGGCGGAGCGCCCGCTGAACACCGGGGAGCTGTTTTTT. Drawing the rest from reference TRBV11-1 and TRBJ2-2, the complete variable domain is EAEVAQSPRYKITEKSQAVAFWCDPISGHATLYWYRQILGQGPELLVQFQDESVVDDSQLPKDRFSAERLKGVDSTLKIQPAELGDSAMYLCASSLAAERPLNTGELFFGEGSRLTVL.

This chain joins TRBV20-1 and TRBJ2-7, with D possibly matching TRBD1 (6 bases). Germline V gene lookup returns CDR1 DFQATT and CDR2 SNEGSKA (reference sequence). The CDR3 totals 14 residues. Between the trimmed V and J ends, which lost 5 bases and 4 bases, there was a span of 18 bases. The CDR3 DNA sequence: TGCAGTGCTCTACCTCAGGGGATCGGATACGAGCAGTACTTC. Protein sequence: CSALPQGIGYEQYF.

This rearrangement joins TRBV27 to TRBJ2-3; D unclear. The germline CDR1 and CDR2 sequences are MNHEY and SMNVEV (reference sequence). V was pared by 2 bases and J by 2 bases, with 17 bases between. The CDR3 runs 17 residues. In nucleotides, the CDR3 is TGTGCCAGCAGTTTAAAATCCTATATTCAACTCACAGATACGCAGTATTTT. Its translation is CASSLKSYIQLTDTQYF.

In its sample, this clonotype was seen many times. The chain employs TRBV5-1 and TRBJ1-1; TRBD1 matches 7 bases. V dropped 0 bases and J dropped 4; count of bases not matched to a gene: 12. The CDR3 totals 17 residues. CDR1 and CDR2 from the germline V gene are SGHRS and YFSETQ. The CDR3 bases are TGCGCCAGCAGCTTGGCGAAGGGGGCCCCGTCGGGCACTGAAGCTTTCTTT. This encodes CASSLAKGAPSGTEAFF.

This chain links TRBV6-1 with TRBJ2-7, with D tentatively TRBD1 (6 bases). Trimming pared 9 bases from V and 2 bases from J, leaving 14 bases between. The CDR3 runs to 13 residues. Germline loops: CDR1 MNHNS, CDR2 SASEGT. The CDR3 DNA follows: TGTGCCAGTCGGGACACAGGAGCCTACGAGCAGTACTTC. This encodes CASRDTGAYEQYF.

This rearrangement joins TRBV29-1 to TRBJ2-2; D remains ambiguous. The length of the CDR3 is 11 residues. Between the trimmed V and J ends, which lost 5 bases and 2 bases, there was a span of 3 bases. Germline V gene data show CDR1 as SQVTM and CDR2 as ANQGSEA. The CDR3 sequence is CSVRNTGELFF. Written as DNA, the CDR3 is TGCAGCGTTAGAAACACCGGGGAGCTGTTTTTT.

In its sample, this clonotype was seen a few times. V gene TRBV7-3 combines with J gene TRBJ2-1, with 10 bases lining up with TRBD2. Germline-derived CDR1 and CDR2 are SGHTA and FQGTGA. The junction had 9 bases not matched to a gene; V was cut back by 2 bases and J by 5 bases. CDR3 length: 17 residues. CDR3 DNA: TGTGCCAGCAGCTTAGGTGCAGGGACTAGCGATCACAATGAGCAGTTCTTC. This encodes CASSLGAGTSDHNEQFF. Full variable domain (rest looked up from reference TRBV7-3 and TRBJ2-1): GAGVSQTPSNKVTEKGKYVELRCDPISGHTALYWYRQSLGQGPEFLIYFQGTGAADDSGLPNDRFFAVRPEGSVSTLKIQRTERGDSAVYLCASSLGAGTSDHNEQFFGPGTRLTVL.

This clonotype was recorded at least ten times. For the CDR3, the DNA is TGTGCCAGCAGTTACTCAGAACAGGCGGAAGCTTTCTTT. It is translated as CASSYSEQAEAFF. The gene calls are TRBV6-2 or TRBV6-3 and TRBJ1-1; tentative D call: TRBD1 (5 bases). Germline V CDR1 and CDR2: MNHEY, SVGEGT. CDR3 size: 13 residues. Between the trimmed V and J ends, which lost 0 bases and 8 bases, there was a span of 10 bases.

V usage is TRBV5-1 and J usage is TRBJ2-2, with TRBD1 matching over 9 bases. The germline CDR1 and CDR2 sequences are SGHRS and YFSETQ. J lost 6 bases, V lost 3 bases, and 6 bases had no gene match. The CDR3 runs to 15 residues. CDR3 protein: CASSSTGTGSGELFF. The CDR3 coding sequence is TGCGCCAGCAGCTCAACCGGGACAGGGTCCGGGGAGCTGTTTTTT.

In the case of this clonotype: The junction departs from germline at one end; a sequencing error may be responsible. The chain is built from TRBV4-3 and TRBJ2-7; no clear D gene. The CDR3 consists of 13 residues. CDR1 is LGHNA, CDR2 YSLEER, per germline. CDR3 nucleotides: TGCGCTAGCAGCCAAGAAGCGTGGGACGAGCAGTACTTC. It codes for CASSQEAWDEQYF.

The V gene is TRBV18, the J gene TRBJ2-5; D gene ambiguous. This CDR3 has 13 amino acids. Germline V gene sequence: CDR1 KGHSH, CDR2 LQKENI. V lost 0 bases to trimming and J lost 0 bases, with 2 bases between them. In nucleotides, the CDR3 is TGTGCCAGCTCACCACCGAACCAAGAGACCCAGTACTTC. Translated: CASSPPNQETQYF.

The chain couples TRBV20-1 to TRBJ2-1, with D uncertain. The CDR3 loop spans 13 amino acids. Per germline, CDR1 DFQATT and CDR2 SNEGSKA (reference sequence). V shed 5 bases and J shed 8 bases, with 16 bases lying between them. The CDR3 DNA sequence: TGCAGTGCTCCCTCTCCGGTTCTACATGAGCAGTTCTTC. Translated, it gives CSAPSPVLHEQFF.

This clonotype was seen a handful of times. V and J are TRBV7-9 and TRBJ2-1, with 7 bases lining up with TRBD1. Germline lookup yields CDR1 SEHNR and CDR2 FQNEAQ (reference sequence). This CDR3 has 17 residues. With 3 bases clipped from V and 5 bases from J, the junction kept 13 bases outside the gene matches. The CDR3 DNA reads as TGTGCCAGCAGCTTTGGCAAAGTAGGGGGCATCAACAATGAGCAGTTCTTC. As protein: CASSFGKVGGINNEQFF.